This TCR beta chain was sequenced in a study of CXCR3-negative and CXCR3-positive naive CD8 T cells. About this clonotype itself: The antigen remains undetermined.

The TRB libraries of cDNA were built by UMI-labeled 5' RACE. TCRdb derives one entry per CDR3 protein from the 5' RACE reads, leaving out DNA. The sample totals 90,000 to 150,000 distinct CDR3 sequences. CD45RO-CCR7+CD27+CD95- characterized naive CD8+ T cells. Points from the study as a whole: Both naive subsets showed comparably high diversity, and memory CD8+ cells showed much lower diversity. Memory, not naive, CXCR3-negative and CXCR3-positive cells differed in TRBV-TRBJ usage. Most assays used freshly isolated PBMCs, as cryopreservation partially reduced CXCR3. Relative to CXCR3-negative naive cells, CXCR3-positive naive cells had more hydrophobic TRB CDR3s.

The CDR3 runs 14 residues. Per germline, CDR1 MNHNY and CDR2 SVGAGI (reference sequence). The sequence derives from a human donor in good health. Some clones in this sample may be carry-over from other donors' samples. The material sequenced was naive CXCR3+ CD8+ T cells from blood. Subset described: CD45RO-CCR7+CD27+CD95- naive CD8+ T cells expressing CXCR3 (TNR3+). The rearrangement uses TRBV6-6 and TRBJ1-1; TCRdb returns TRBD1, unconfirmable since there is no DNA. CDR3: CASSPDRENTEAFF.